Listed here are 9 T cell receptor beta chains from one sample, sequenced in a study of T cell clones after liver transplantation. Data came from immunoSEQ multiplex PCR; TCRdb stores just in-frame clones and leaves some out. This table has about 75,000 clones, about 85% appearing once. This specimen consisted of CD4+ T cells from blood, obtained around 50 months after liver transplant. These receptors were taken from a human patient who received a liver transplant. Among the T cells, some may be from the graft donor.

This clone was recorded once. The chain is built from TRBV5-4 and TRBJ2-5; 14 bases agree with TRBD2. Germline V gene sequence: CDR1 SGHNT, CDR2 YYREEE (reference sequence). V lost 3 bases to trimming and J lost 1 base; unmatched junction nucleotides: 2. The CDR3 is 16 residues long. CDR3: CASSSGLAGGQETQYF. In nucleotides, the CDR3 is TGTGCCAGCAGCTCCGGACTAGCGGGGGGCCAAGAGACCCAGTACTTC.

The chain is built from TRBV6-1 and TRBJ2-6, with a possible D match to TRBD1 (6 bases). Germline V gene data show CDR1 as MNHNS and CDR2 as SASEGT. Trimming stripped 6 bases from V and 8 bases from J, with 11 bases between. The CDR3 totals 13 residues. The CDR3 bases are TGTGCCAGCAGATACCAGGGGACCAACGTCCTGACTTTC. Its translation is CASRYQGTNVLTF.

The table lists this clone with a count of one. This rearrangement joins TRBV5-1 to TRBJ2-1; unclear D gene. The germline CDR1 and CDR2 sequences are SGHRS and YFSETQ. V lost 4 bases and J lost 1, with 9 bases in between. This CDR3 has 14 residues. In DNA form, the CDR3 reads TGCGCCAGCAGCGTTGACCCTTCCTACAATGAGCAGTTCTTC. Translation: CASSVDPSYNEQFF.

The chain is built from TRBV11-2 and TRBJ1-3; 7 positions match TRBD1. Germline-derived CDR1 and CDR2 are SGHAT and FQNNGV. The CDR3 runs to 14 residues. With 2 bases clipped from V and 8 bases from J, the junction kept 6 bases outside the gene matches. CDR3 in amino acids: CASSLPYRGDTIYF. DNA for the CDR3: TGTGCCAGCAGCTTACCTTACAGGGGAGACACCATATATTTT.

As DNA, the CDR3 is TGTGCCAGCAGTGAACCCAGGGGGCTGGGTGAAAAACTGTTTTTT. It codes for CASSEPRGLGEKLFF. The V and J genes are TRBV2 and TRBJ1-4; 8 bases match TRBD1. This CDR3 spans 15 amino acids. Germline V gene data show CDR1 as SNHLY and CDR2 as FYNNEI. J was trimmed by 7 bases and V by 2 bases; bases with no gene match: 6.

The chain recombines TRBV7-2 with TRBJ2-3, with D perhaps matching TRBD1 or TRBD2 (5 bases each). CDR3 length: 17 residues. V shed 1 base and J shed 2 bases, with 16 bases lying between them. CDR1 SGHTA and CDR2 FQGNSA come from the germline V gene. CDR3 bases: TGTGCCAGCAGCTTAGTGCATTGGGGGAGCGACACAGATACGCAGTATTTT. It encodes CASSLVHWGSDTDTQYF.

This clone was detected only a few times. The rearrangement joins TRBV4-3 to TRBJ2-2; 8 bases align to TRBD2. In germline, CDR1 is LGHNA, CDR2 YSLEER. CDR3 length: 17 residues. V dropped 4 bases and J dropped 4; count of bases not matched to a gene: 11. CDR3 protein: CASSPIKEAGGTGELFF. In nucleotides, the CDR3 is TGCGCCAGCAGCCCCATTAAAGAGGCGGGAGGCACCGGGGAGCTGTTTTTT.

CDR3 nucleotide sequence: TGTGCCAGCAGCTTCAACAGGGATGGCTATGGCTACACCTTC. Protein: CASSFNRDGYGYTF. The genes are TRBV11-2 and TRBJ1-2, with D maybe TRBD1 (6 bases). V was cut by 3 bases and J by 4 bases, with 12 bases left in between. Germline V gene lookup returns CDR1 SGHAT and CDR2 FQNNGV. This CDR3 is built from 14 residues.

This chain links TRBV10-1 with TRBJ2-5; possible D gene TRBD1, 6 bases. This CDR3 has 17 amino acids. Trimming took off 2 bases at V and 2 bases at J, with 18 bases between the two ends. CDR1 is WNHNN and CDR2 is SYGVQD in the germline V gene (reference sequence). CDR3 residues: CASSEERRVGAQETQYF. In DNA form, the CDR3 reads TGCGCCAGCAGTGAGGAAAGGCGGGTGGGGGCACAAGAGACCCAGTACTTC.